Included here is one TCR beta chain sequence, with context. One junction end disagrees with the germline gene, perhaps due to a read error. The sample is drawn from a study of blood T cell repertoires in COVID-19. The overall study: The cDNA or gDNA used as material had been derived from T cells, B-cell-depleted T cells, or PBMCs.

Only in-frame clones appear in the TCRdb table, and some are missing; sequencing was by immunoSEQ multiplex PCR. The table has a few hundred thousand clones, about 85% seen once; the top ten hold 9.5% to 15%. The sequence derives from a woman aged 18-35 years who had recovered from COVID-19. Input material: peripheral blood.

This CDR3 is CASSVAGLSSYEQYF. The CDR3 coding sequence is TGTGCCAGCAGCGTAGCGGGACTTAGCTCCTACGAGCAATACTTC. The genes are TRBV9 and TRBJ2-7; weak D call: TRBD2 (6 bases). The CDR3 covers 15 residues. CDR1 SGDLS and CDR2 YYNGEE come from the germline V gene.